The entry that follows covers one T cell receptor (beta chain) sequence. Its specificity is not known. The repertoire was sequenced with immunoSEQ multiplex PCR; TCRdb's copy has only in-frame clones and lacks some. The sample includes some 70,000 clones, about 85% of them seen just once. Trimming cost V 0 bases and J 8 bases; bases outside gene matches: 9. Germline V CDR1 and CDR2: LGHNA, YNFKEQ. This CDR3 region has 16 residues. This specimen comes from a study of OX40 agonist ivuxolimab in advanced cancers. Study-wide results and caveats: Relative to CD4+, CD8+ T cells held more expanded clones on average.

Autoimmune disease history or systemic immunosuppression meant exclusion. This chain joins TRBV4-2 and TRBJ2-1, with 8 bases fitting TRBD2. The receptor comes from an adult with an advanced solid tumor such as melanoma, head and neck, liver or kidney cancer. Material: CD4+ or CD8+ T cells sorted from blood, obtained in a trial of the OX40 agonist ivuxolimab. As DNA, the CDR3 is TGTGCCAGCAGCCAAGAAGCGGGAGAAGGGGACGATGAGCAGTTCTTC. Its translation: CASSQEAGEGDDEQFF.